A single sample gave rise to the 29 T cell receptor beta chains below, sequenced in a study of cytomegalovirus exposure and HLA in healthy donors. With 60 Vbeta and 13 Jbeta primers, the PCR was carried out. Method: immunoSEQ multiplex PCR; TCRdb's copy keeps in-frame clones and lacks some. The sample holds approximately 150,000 clones, over 65% seen once. Sample: PBMCs. The receptor set was obtained from a man aged 40-49 years in good health and CMV-seropositive.

This clone was counted between two and nine times. The chain joins TRBV4-1 to TRBJ1-5; TRBD1 might be the D (5 bases). Looked up from germline, CDR1 is MGHRA and CDR2 is YSYEKL. CDR3 size: 16 residues. V was shortened by 2 bases and J by 3 bases, with 14 bases between the two germline ends. The CDR3 region has the DNA TGCGCCAGCAGCCAACTACCCACAGGAAACAATCAGCCCCAGCATTTT. Translation: CASSQLPTGNNQPQHF.

The chain combines TRBV5-6 with TRBJ2-7; a weak D match, TRBD2 (8 bases). The V gene lost 4 bases and the J gene lost 4 bases, with 15 bases spanning the gap. This CDR3 region has 14 residues. The germline V gene has CDR1 SGHDT and CDR2 YYEEEE. Here the CDR3 DNA reads TGTGCCAGCAGCCCCGGGAGGGGGCGTTACGAGCAGTACTTC. Protein sequence: CASSPGRGRYEQYF. Full variable domain (missing parts from reference TRBV5-6 and TRBJ2-7): DAGVTQSPTHLIKTRGQQVTLRCSPKSGHDTVSWYQQALGQGPQFIFQYYEEEERQRGNFPDRFSGHQFPNYSSELNVNALLLGDSALYLCASSPGRGRYEQYFGPGTRLTVT.

The rearrangement joins TRBV7-9 to TRBJ2-7; a weak D match, TRBD2 (6 bases). Per the germline V gene, CDR1 is SEHNR and CDR2 is FQNEAQ (reference sequence). V was clipped by 2 bases and J by 7 bases, with 21 bases between them. The CDR3 runs 16 residues. In DNA, the CDR3 is TGTGCCAGCAGCTTAACGGGTAGCGGACTTAGTAGTGAGCAGTACTTC. It encodes CASSLTGSGLSSEQYF.

A few counts support this clone. The chain is built from TRBV7-9 and TRBJ2-7, with TRBD1 as a possible D gene (5 bases). The CDR3 sequence is 14 residues long. Trimming pared 5 bases from V and 5 bases from J, leaving 16 bases between. Germline CDR1 is SEHNR and CDR2 is FQNEAQ (reference sequence). The DNA of the CDR3 is TGTGCCAGCAGCCCCCTCAGGGTTACCGACGAGCAGTACTTC. Encoded protein: CASSPLRVTDEQYF. Together with reference TRBV7-9 and TRBJ2-7, the CDR3 gives the full variable domain: DTGVSQNPRHKITKRGQNVTFRCDPISEHNRLYWYRQTLGQGPEFLTYFQNEAQLEKSRLLSDRFSAERPKGSFSTLEIQRTEQGDSAMYLCASSPLRVTDEQYFGPGTRLTVT.

V is TRBV30 and J is TRBJ1-3, with unresolved D. This CDR3 is 14 amino acids long. V lost 0 bases to trimming and J lost 2 bases, with 8 bases between them. Germline CDR1 reads GTSNPN; CDR2 reads SVGIG (reference sequence). The CDR3 spells CAWSVRGPGNTIYF. The DNA of the CDR3 is TGTGCCTGGAGTGTACGCGGGCCTGGAAACACCATATATTTT.

This chain joins TRBV6-5 and TRBJ1-6; the D gene is possibly TRBD1 (5 bases). Per germline, CDR1 MNHEY and CDR2 SVGAGI. The V end was cut by 2 bases, the J end by 9 bases, with 11 bases between. There are 14 residues in the CDR3. The CDR3 region has the DNA TGTGCCAGCAGTTACAGGGGAGGGGTTTCACCCCTCCACTTT. This sequence encodes CASSYRGGVSPLHF.

V usage is TRBV25-1 and J usage is TRBJ1-4, with TRBD1 identical over 7 bases. The ends lost 1 base at V and 5 bases at J; junction bases unmatched: 7. The CDR3 is 16 amino acids. Germline values: CDR1 MGHDK, CDR2 SYGVNS. CDR3 nucleotide sequence: TGTGCCAGCAGTGAATCTAGGACAGGTCTAAATGAAAAACTGTTTTTT. Amino acids: CASSESRTGLNEKLFF. Together with reference TRBV25-1 and TRBJ1-4, the CDR3 gives the full variable domain: EADIYQTPRYLVIGTGKKITLECSQTMGHDKMYWYQQDPGMELHLIHYSYGVNSTEKGDLSSESTVSRIRTEHFPLTLESARPSHTSQYLCASSESRTGLNEKLFFGSGTQLSVL.

This clone was counted once. Here the CDR3 reads CASSSLAPKRGRSTDTQYF. The CDR3 region has the DNA TGTGCCAGCAGTAGCCTCGCCCCAAAGCGGGGGCGTAGCACAGATACGCAGTATTTT. This chain connects TRBV28 to TRBJ2-3, with TRBD2 identical over 8 bases. This CDR3 region has 19 residues. CDR1 and CDR2 (germline): MDHEN, SYDVKM. Trimming cost V 5 bases and J 0 bases; bases outside gene matches: 16. The full variable domain, rest sourced from reference TRBV28 and TRBJ2-3, is DVKVTQSSRYLVKRTGEKVFLECVQDMDHENMFWYRQDPGLGLRLIYFSYDVKMKEKGDIPEGYSVSREKKERFSLILESASTNQTSMYLCASSSLAPKRGRSTDTQYFGPGTRLTVL.

This clone turned up a few times. In DNA form, the CDR3 reads TGCGCCAGCAGCCAAGATAGGGGACAGGGAGGGTCACCCCTCCACTTT. Translation: CASSQDRGQGGSPLHF. The rearrangement uses TRBV4-3 and TRBJ1-6; 9 bases match TRBD1. V trimming: 0 bases; J trimming: 10 bases; junction bases outside the gene matches: 7. Germline loops: CDR1 LGHNA, CDR2 YSLEER. The CDR3 length is 16 residues.

V and J are TRBV4-3 and TRBJ2-4; 9 positions agree with TRBD2. The CDR3 length is 16 residues. In germline, CDR1 is LGHNA, CDR2 YSLEER. The J segment lost 7 bases and the V segment lost 0 bases, leaving 7 bases of the junction unmatched. CDR3 amino acids: CASSQDRSGRWNIQYF. The CDR3, as DNA: TGCGCCAGCAGCCAAGATAGAAGCGGGAGGTGGAACATTCAGTACTTC.

The J gene is TRBJ1-5, the V gene TRBV7-3, with TRBD1 identical over 7 bases. The CDR3 loop spans 13 amino acids. V lost 5 bases and J lost 6; bases outside the gene matches: 4. Looked up from germline, CDR1 is SGHTA and CDR2 is FQGTGA. CDR3 loop: CASSRQGGQPQHF. In DNA, the CDR3 is TGTGCCAGCAGCCGACAGGGAGGTCAGCCCCAGCATTTT.

As to this clone: The DNA is omitted, as the CDR3 cannot be located on it reliably, and the CDR3 follows TCRdb's listing. This specimen includes other DNA sequences encoding the same CDR3. This chain connects TRBV18 to TRBJ2-7; TRBD1, the table's D call, lacks a check against the DNA. The CDR3 sequence runs 17 residues, both termini included. Germline V gene sequence: CDR1 KGHSH, CDR2 LQKENI. The CDR3: CASSPQVFGQGIYEQYF.

This clone has just a few counts. This chain links TRBV19 with TRBJ1-2; D not certain. CDR3 length: 15 residues. Germline CDR1 is LNHDA and CDR2 is SQIVND (reference sequence). Trimming left V 3 bases short and J 7 bases short, with 18 bases between. The CDR3 sequence is CASSMVAGSQSGYTF. DNA for the CDR3: TGTGCCAGTAGTATGGTCGCGGGTTCGCAGTCTGGCTACACCTTC.

V gene TRBV20-1 combines with J gene TRBJ2-5; D gene uncertain. The J call is uncertain, as TRBJ2-7 better fits the DNA end. Germline V gene data show CDR1 as DFQATT and CDR2 as SNEGSKA (reference sequence). This CDR3 is 11 amino acids long. CDR3 protein: CSARVDYEQYF. The CDR3 DNA reads TGCAGTGCTAGAGTCGACTACGAGCAGTACTTC.

This clone was seen more than once but under ten times. The junction differs from germline at one of its ends, possibly a read error. The rearrangement uses TRBV28 and TRBJ2-7; 7 bases are a match to TRBD1. This CDR3 comprises 16 residues. Germline V gene data show CDR1 as MDHEN and CDR2 as SYDVKM. CDR3 in amino acids: CASSPLTGVRSYDQYF. CDR3 nucleotide sequence: TGTGCCAGCAGTCCGCTCACAGGGGTACGCTCCTACGACCAGTACTTC.

V usage is TRBV5-1 and J usage is TRBJ2-3; TRBD2 might be the D (6 bases). CDR1 SGHRS and CDR2 YFSETQ come from the germline V gene. Trimming shortened V by 5 bases and J by 4 bases, and 20 bases separated the two germline ends. The CDR3 sequence is 16 residues long. The CDR3 region is CASSGGQAWGSDTQYF. The CDR3, as DNA: TGCGCCAGCAGTGGAGGGCAGGCCTGGGGGTCAGATACGCAGTATTTT. Full variable domain (outside the CDR3, taken from reference TRBV5-1 and TRBJ2-3): KAGVTQTPRYLIKTRGQQVTLSCSPISGHRSVSWYQQTPGQGLQFLFEYFSETQRNKGNFPGRFSGRQFSNSRSEMNVSTLELGDSALYLCASSGGQAWGSDTQYFGPGTRLTVL.

This chain links TRBV7-3 with TRBJ2-5; D might be TRBD1 (5 bases). The V and J ends lost 5 bases and 1 base respectively, with 17 bases between them. Germline values: CDR1 SGHTA, CDR2 FQGTGA. CDR3 size: 16 residues. DNA for the CDR3: TGTGCCAGCAGCCCTTCCCCAACCAGGGCCCAAGAGACCCAGTACTTC. It codes for CASSPSPTRAQETQYF.

This clone was observed a few times. The genes are TRBV5-1 and TRBJ2-2, with TRBD2 matching 9 bases. J lost 0 bases, V lost 6 bases, and 3 bases had no gene match. Germline lookup yields CDR1 SGHRS and CDR2 YFSETQ. The CDR3 covers 15 residues. The CDR3 loop reads CASKVAGANTGELFF. The CDR3 DNA follows: TGCGCCAGCAAAGTAGCGGGAGCGAACACCGGGGAGCTGTTTTTT.

The V and J genes are TRBV4-1 and TRBJ2-1, with a weak D call TRBD2 (5 bases). The CDR3 runs 17 residues. The germline V and J ends were trimmed by 0 bases and 5 bases, with 17 bases remaining between them. Germline assignment: CDR1 MGHRA and CDR2 YSYEKL. CDR3 DNA sequence: TGCGCCAGCAGCCAAGATGGCTCGTGGCTAGCCCACAATGAGCAGTTCTTC. Its translation is CASSQDGSWLAHNEQFF.

The V and J genes are TRBV5-1 and TRBJ2-3, with TRBD1 matching 11 bases. The CDR3 totals 15 residues. Germline V gene sequence: CDR1 SGHRS, CDR2 YFSETQ. Trimming took 4 bases from V and 5 from J; bases not matched to a gene: 6. CDR3 loop: CASSPGQGARDTQYF. The CDR3, as DNA: TGCGCCAGCAGCCCCGGACAGGGGGCGAGAGATACGCAGTATTTT.

The genes are TRBV2 and TRBJ2-1, with 7 bases matching TRBD2. V trimming: 7 bases; J trimming: 4 bases; junction bases outside the gene matches: 7. Germline CDR1 SNHLY, CDR2 FYNNEI. The CDR3 sequence is 14 residues long. CDR3 nucleotides: TGTGCCAGCATCCCAGCGGGAAGTTACAATGAGCAGTTCTTC. This sequence encodes CASIPAGSYNEQFF. Full variable domain (remainder filled in from reference TRBV2 and TRBJ2-1): EPEVTQTPSHQVTQMGQEVILRCVPISNHLYFYWYRQILGQKVEFLVSFYNNEISEKSEIFDDQFSVERPDGSNFTLKIRSTKLEDSAMYFCASIPAGSYNEQFFGPGTRLTVL.

The CDR3 sequence is CASSGTGTPGEQYF. CDR3 DNA sequence: TGTGCCAGCAGCGGGACAGGGACCCCGGGGGAGCAGTACTTC. V usage is TRBV9 and J usage is TRBJ2-7; 8 nucleotides agree with TRBD1. CDR1 is SGDLS and CDR2 is YYNGEE in the germline V gene. This CDR3 has 14 amino acids. J was trimmed by 7 bases and V by 3 bases; bases with no gene match: 9.

The genes are TRBV4-1 and TRBJ1-5; D is ambiguous. Between the trimmed V and J ends, which lost 0 bases and 4 bases, there was a span of 4 bases. Germline assignment: CDR1 MGHRA and CDR2 YSYEKL. This CDR3 region has 13 residues. The CDR3 protein is CASSQESNQPQHF. In DNA form, the CDR3 reads TGCGCCAGCAGCCAAGAGTCTAATCAGCCCCAGCATTTT.

The CDR3 reads CASSPTIDGELFF. DNA for the CDR3: TGTGCCAGCAGTCCAACTATAGACGGGGAGCTGTTTTTT. The rearrangement joins TRBV27 to TRBJ2-2; D ambiguous. The CDR3 length is 13 residues. Germline V gene lookup returns CDR1 MNHEY and CDR2 SMNVEV (reference sequence). Trimming pared 5 bases from V and 7 bases from J, leaving 11 bases between.

The J gene is TRBJ1-5, the V gene TRBV7-9; D remains ambiguous. Germline CDR1 SEHNR, CDR2 FQNEAQ (reference sequence). Trimming cost V 5 bases and J 6 bases, with 17 bases left between them. This CDR3 has 15 amino acids. As DNA, the CDR3 is TGTGCCAGCAGCAAAGACGGCCTAGCCGGTCAGCCCCAGCATTTT. Encoded protein: CASSKDGLAGQPQHF.

J is TRBJ1-5 and V is TRBV19, with unresolved D. Trimming shortened V by 9 bases and J by 4 bases, and 16 bases separated the two germline ends. Germline V gene lookup returns CDR1 LNHDA and CDR2 SQIVND (reference sequence). This CDR3 is 14 amino acids long. The CDR3: CASKGPRGNQPQHF. For the CDR3, the DNA is TGTGCCAGCAAAGGGCCCCGGGGTAATCAGCCCCAGCATTTT.

V usage is TRBV5-1 and J usage is TRBJ2-1; 7 nucleotides agree with TRBD2. J lost 4 bases, V lost 0 bases, and 4 bases had no gene match. The CDR3 extends over 15 amino acids. In germline, CDR1 is SGHRS, CDR2 YFSETQ. The DNA of the CDR3 is TGCGCCAGCAGCTTGGGCGGGAGCCCTTACAATGAGCAGTTCTTC. This sequence encodes CASSLGGSPYNEQFF.

This clone was detected once. The V gene is TRBV10-2, the J gene TRBJ2-3; a possible D gene is TRBD2 (5 bases). The V gene lost 7 bases and the J gene lost 3 bases, with 11 bases spanning the gap. This CDR3 has 13 amino acids. In germline, CDR1 is WSHSY, CDR2 SAAADI. The CDR3 coding sequence is TGCGCCAGCAATACGGGAATAACAGATACGCAGTATTTT. This encodes CASNTGITDTQYF.

About this clone: One end of the junction varies from germline; a read error may be responsible. The sample holds other DNA sequences that translate to the same CDR3. The chain couples TRBV5-1 to TRBJ1-4; no clear D. CDR1 is SGHRS and CDR2 is YFSETQ in the germline V gene. The CDR3 is 16 residues long. The chain's CDR3 is CASSLTATATNEKLFF. The CDR3, as DNA: TGCGCCAGCAGCTTGACTGCAACGGCAACTAATGAAAAATTGTTTTTT. Full variable domain (remainder filled in from reference TRBV5-1 and TRBJ1-4): KAGVTQTPRYLIKTRGQQVTLSCSPISGHRSVSWYQQTPGQGLQFLFEYFSETQRNKGNFPGRFSGRQFSNSRSEMNVSTLELGDSALYLCASSLTATATNEKLFFGSGTQLSVL.